The TCR beta chain under discussion was sequenced for a study of technical replicates of blood from a few donors. Libraries were prepared by immunoSEQ multiplex PCR; TCRdb keeps only in-frame clonotypes and omits some of them. The sample lists some 100,000 clones; roughly 95% were seen once. The length of the CDR3 is 13 residues. Germline V CDR1 and CDR2: SEHNR, FQNEAQ (reference sequence). V lost 3 bases to trimming and J lost 2 bases, with 8 bases between them. This chain uses TRBV7-9 with TRBJ2-7; D remains ambiguous. The sample consisted of T cells isolated from PBMCs. This receptor was obtained from a human donor in good health. The CDR3 nucleotides are TGTGCCAGCAGCTTTACCGGTGCCTACGAGCAGTACTTC. Residues: CASSFTGAYEQYF.